This T cell receptor (beta chain) was recovered during a study of long-term antiretroviral therapy in people with HIV. Every one of the participants with HIV received treatment in the United States. Findings of the study overall: The data indicate that diversity increased after ART but remained below transplant donor controls.

The CDR3 runs to 19 residues. To note about this clone: Its target is not known.

Survey-level immunoSEQ v3.0 assays were run. Some clones are missing from TCRdb's copy, which holds only in-frame ones; the method was immunoSEQ multiplex PCR. The profile shows 31,000 or so clones, around nine tenths of them singletons. The genes are TRBV21-1 and TRBJ2-7; whether TRBD1, the table's D call, matches the DNA was not checked. TRBV21-1 is flagged as a pseudogene. This sequence originates from a man aged 50 or older with HIV. The starting material was unsorted PBMCs, obtained around 5 years before starting antiretroviral therapy. CDR3 residues: CASSNRTGILSFASYEQYF. The CDR3 DNA follows: TGTGCCAGCAGCAACCGGACAGGAATCCTTTCCTTCGCCTCCTACGAGCAGTACTTC.